This T cell receptor (beta chain) was sequenced for a study of blood T cells in healthy people across ages. Study results and caveats: Changes seen in expanded clonotypes were possibly confounded by donor CMV status left unknown. Comparison with aged donors showed that long-lived donors had more naive CD4+ cells and higher diversity.

Donation came from healthy Caucasian individuals in Russia who were aged about 6 to 100. This clonotype was counted between two and nine times. Its antigen is unidentified. V shed 6 bases and J 3 bases; nucleotides not matched to a gene: 5. The CDR3 extends over 14 amino acids. A J-beta primer mix and a sample-barcoded 5' primer were used in a second PCR of about 7 to 12 cycles. The template-switch adaptor, which had 12 random nucleotides, put a tag on each cDNA molecule. TCRdb itself ran the 5' RACE reads through MiXCR, one entry per CDR3 protein. The table includes more than 800,000 distinct CDR3 sequences, more than 25% detected once.

The TCR sequence derives from a woman aged 80 or over in good health. Sequenced: blood. This chain uses TRBV12-3 or TRBV12-4 with TRBJ2-5; 9 positions match TRBD1. CDR3 in DNA: TGTGCCAGCAGCACCGGACAGGGGAAAGAGACCCAGTACTTC. Amino acids: CASSTGQGKETQYF.